Listed below are T cell receptor beta chains from one sample, sequenced in a study of molecular identifiers for immune sequencing clone quantification. TCRdb ran MiXCR on the PCR reads and lists one entry per CDR3 protein. The table records tens of thousands of distinct CDR3 sequences, under 25% of them present only once. The sequenced material came from naive CD8+ T cells from blood, with Jurkat cell RNA spiked in. The source is a human donor in good health. Some libraries in this study had Jurkat cell RNA spiked in. CDR3s include the opening cysteine and the closing phenylalanine or tryptophan. A D gene is named only where the DNA matches it firmly. Clone size is not always given. Where it is, it says once, few, many or a class for expanded clones.

many TRBJ2-5 TRBV27 - TGTGCCAGCAGTCCGACAGGTCTACAAGAGACCCAGTACTTC CASSPTGLQETQYF
few TRBJ1-1 TRBV13 - TGTGCCAGCAGCGGCATACGGGAAATTGAAGCTTTCTTT CASSGIREIEAFF
many TRBJ2-2 TRBV20-1 - TGCAGTGCTTCGGGGGACACGAACACCGGGGAGCTGTTTTTT CSASGDTNTGELFF
many TRBJ2-4 TRBV27 TRBD1 TGTGCCATCTTGGTATCCGGACAGGGATGTGGATTTGCCAAAAACATTCAGTACTTC CAILVSGQGCGFAKNIQYF
many TRBJ1-1 TRBV11-2 - TGTGCCAGCAGCGGAACCCCCCCGTATACGGCTTTCTTT CASSGTPPYTAFF
many TRBJ1-5 TRBV6-6 - TGTGCCAGCAGTTACGTGAGGGCTCATCAGCCCCAGCATTTT CASSYVRAHQPQHF
many TRBJ1-1 TRBV19 - TGTGCCAGTAGTATTGGAGGCAGGGGACACACTGAAGCTTTCTTT CASSIGGRGHTEAFF
once TRBJ2-3 TRBV27 TRBD2 TGTGCCAGCAGTTTTCGGACTAGCGGTACAGATACGCAGTATTTT CASSFRTSGTDTQYF
many TRBJ2-2 TRBV12-3/TRBV12-4 - TGTGCCAGCAGACCCGGGACAACGAACACCGGGGAGCTGTTTTTT CASRPGTTNTGELFF
- TRBJ2-1 TRBV11-2 TRBD1 TGTGCCAGCAGCTTAGACCACTACAGGGGCGTATCCAATGAGCAGTTCTTC CASSLDHYRGVSNEQFF
many TRBJ2-1 TRBV29-1 - TGCAGCGTTGAAACCACCCAAGCCCTTGGTAATGAGCAGTTCTTC CSVETTQALGNEQFF
once TRBJ2-5 TRBV20-1 TRBD1 TGCAGTGCTAGGGTTTTCACAGGGGGCCGCGGTAGAGAGACCCAGTACTTC CSARVFTGGRGRETQYF
many TRBJ2-5 TRBV5-4 TRBD2 TGTGCCAGCAGCTTGGGGACTAGCGGGAGGTATTTCCAAGAGACCCAGTACTTC CASSLGTSGRYFQETQYF
many TRBJ2-6 TRBV21-1 - TGTGCCAGCAGCAATCCCCGAAGGAGCTCTGGGGCCAACGTCCTGACTTTC CASSNPRRSSGANVLTF
many TRBJ1-6 TRBV2 TRBD1 TGTGCCAGCAGTGAGAGGGGACAGGGCCAAAATTCACCCCTCCACTTT CASSERGQGQNSPLHF
many TRBJ2-7 TRBV14 - TGTGCCAGCAGCCCTTGGGGAGGAAAAAGTTCCGAGCAGTACTTC CASSPWGGKSSEQYF
many TRBJ1-1 TRBV7-9 - TGTGCCAGCAGCCTCGGGGGGCCGGGGAGCACTGAAGCTTTCTTT CASSLGGPGSTEAFF
many TRBJ2-7 TRBV6-6 - TGTGCCAGCAGTTACTCGCCAGGGCGCGAGCAGTACTTC CASSYSPGREQYF
many TRBJ2-2 TRBV23-1 - TGCGCCAGCAGTCCCCACACTCGGGGGCGGGATGACACCGGGGAGCTGTTTTTT CASSPHTRGRDDTGELFF
medium-sized TRBJ2-3 TRBV29-1 - TGCAGCGTTGGAGAAATGGGAGCAGCTACAGATACGCAGTATTTT CSVGEMGAATDTQYF
many TRBJ2-7 TRBV6-2/TRBV6-3 - TGTGCCAGCAGTTTTACGCCCGAAGACATCTCCTACGAGCAGTACTTC CASSFTPEDISYEQYF
many TRBJ2-3 TRBV6-5 - TGTGCCAGCAGTTACGCTGGGGGGTCGGATACGCAGTATTTT CASSYAGGSDTQYF
many TRBJ2-1 TRBV6-2/TRBV6-3 - TGTGCCAGCAGTTGGGTTTGGACGGAAGAGAGGGAGCAGTTCTTC CASSWVWTEEREQFF
many TRBJ2-3 TRBV19 - TGTGCCAGTAGTCTAAAACCAACTTACAACATGCGCACAGATACGCAGTATTTT CASSLKPTYNMRTDTQYF
many TRBJ2-5 TRBV7-2 - TGTGCCACCTACCTCGAGGGGGGCGAGACCCAGTACTTC CATYLEGGETQYF
- TRBJ1-4 TRBV3-1 TRBD1 TGTGCCAGCAGCCCCGTGCAGCGACAGGGTAGGCGAGAAAAACTGTTTTTT CASSPVQRQGRREKLFF
- TRBJ2-7 TRBV27 - TGTGCCGGCAGTTTAGGGTACCAATACGAGCAGTACTTC CAGSLGYQYEQYF
many TRBJ2-3 TRBV15 - TGTGCCACCAGCAGAGATAGGGCCCAGCCAGATACGCAGTATTTT CATSRDRAQPDTQYF